The next 26 T cell receptor beta chains were all read from a single sample in a study of T cells after posttransplantation cyclophosphamide. Control samples came 1 year after myeloablative marrow transplants with methotrexate plus calcineurin inhibitor. TCRdb's table, derived via immunoSEQ multiplex PCR, lists solely in-frame clones and lacks some. The sample carries about 9,600 clones, approximately 88% recorded once. The sequencing here drew on PBMCs, taken after an allogeneic stem cell transplant with a calcineurin inhibitor and methotrexate. All receptors derive from a male patient aged 30 to 40 who received an allogeneic stem cell transplant from an unrelated donor, was CMV-positive, and had no GVHD. These T cells may partly come from the graft donor.

The rearrangement uses TRBV4-3 and TRBJ2-5; 7 bases agree with TRBD1. V was pared by 4 bases and J by 2 bases, with 7 bases of the junction left unmatched. Germline V CDR1 and CDR2: LGHNA, YSLEER. This CDR3 comprises 15 residues. CDR3 amino acids: CASSRRTGQQETQYF. In DNA, the CDR3 is TGCGCCAGCAGCCGCCGGACAGGACAACAAGAGACCCAGTACTTC.

This clone was seen a single time. The chain links TRBV2 to TRBJ2-7; the D is unclear. CDR3 length equals 17 residues. The germline V and J ends were trimmed by 0 bases and 1 base, with 16 bases remaining between them. Per germline, CDR1 SNHLY and CDR2 FYNNEI. In DNA form, the CDR3 reads TGTGCCAGCAGTGAAGCGCGCCCCGGATCCGGGTCCTACGAGCAGTACTTC. Its protein is CASSEARPGSGSYEQYF.

J is TRBJ2-4 and V is TRBV4-2, with 11 bases matching TRBD2. Germline CDR1 reads LGHNA; CDR2 reads YNFKEQ. Losses at the gene ends were 0 bases for V and 0 bases for J; bases not matched to a gene: 10. The CDR3 has 20 amino acids. The CDR3 DNA reads TGTGCCAGCAGCCAAGAAAGGGGGACTAGCGGAACCCTAGCCAAAAACATTCAGTACTTC. It encodes CASSQERGTSGTLAKNIQYF.

The chain couples TRBV10-3 to TRBJ2-1, with 9 bases aligning to TRBD1. CDR1 is ENHRY and CDR2 is SYGVKD in the germline V gene. The junction had 4 bases not matched to a gene; V was cut back by 10 bases and J by 3 bases. The CDR3 spans 13 residues. This CDR3 reads CASGTGIYNEQFF. As DNA, the CDR3 is TGTGCCAGCGGGACAGGGATCTACAATGAGCAGTTCTTC.

The V call is TRBV30, the J call TRBJ1-4, with D unclear. This CDR3 is 15 amino acids long. Trimming pared 5 bases from V and 4 bases from J, leaving 17 bases between. Germline loops: CDR1 GTSNPN, CDR2 SVGIG (reference sequence). The CDR3 sequence: CAWQYTGGGNEKLFF. In nucleotides, the CDR3 is TGTGCCTGGCAGTACACCGGCGGAGGTAATGAAAAACTGTTTTTT.

The rearrangement uses TRBV7-3 and TRBJ1-2; maybe TRBD1 (5 bases). The CDR3 is 13 residues long. V gave up 5 bases and J gave up 6 bases, with 13 bases separating them. Germline values: CDR1 SGHTA, CDR2 FQGTGA. The CDR3: CASSIGTGDGYTF. CDR3 bases: TGTGCCAGCAGCATAGGGACGGGAGATGGCTACACCTTC. Supplemented by reference TRBV7-3 and TRBJ1-2, the full variable domain reads GAGVSQTPSNKVTEKGKYVELRCDPISGHTALYWYRQSLGQGPEFLIYFQGTGAADDSGLPNDRFFAVRPEGSVSTLKIQRTERGDSAVYLCASSIGTGDGYTFGSGTRLTVV.

The gene calls are TRBV6-5 and TRBJ1-1, with D perhaps TRBD1 (6 bases). Per the germline V gene, CDR1 is MNHEY and CDR2 is SVGAGI. Trimming left V 3 bases short and J 2 bases short, with 10 bases between. The CDR3 runs 14 residues. The CDR3 DNA sequence: TGTGCCAGCAGTTATGACAGGACTAACACTGAAGCTTTCTTT. Protein sequence: CASSYDRTNTEAFF.

This clone was detected only once. The V and J genes are TRBV5-6 and TRBJ2-2; D is perhaps TRBD2 (6 bases). With 1 base removed from V and 10 bases from J, the gap between germline ends came to 23 bases. This CDR3 comprises 17 residues. Germline CDR1 is SGHDT and CDR2 is YYEEEE. In nucleotides, the CDR3 is TGTGCCAGCAGCTTGCCCTCCAGGTGGGGGGTTAGGGAGGAGCTGTTTTTT. It codes for CASSLPSRWGVREELFF.

The chain has TRBV7-8 and TRBJ1-1; 7 nucleotides match TRBD1. V was clipped by 5 bases and J by 4 bases; unmatched bases: 7. CDR1 and CDR2 from the germline V gene are SGHVS and FQNEAQ. This CDR3 is built from 14 residues. The CDR3 DNA reads TGTGCCAGCAGCGCAAACACAGGGGTCACTGAAGCTTTCTTT. This sequence encodes CASSANTGVTEAFF.

The chain links TRBV5-1 to TRBJ2-5, with 7 bases matching TRBD1. From germline, CDR1 is SGHRS and CDR2 YFSETQ. The CDR3 spans 15 residues. Germline trimming cut 2 bases from V and 0 bases from J; bases unmatched to any gene: 4. The CDR3 here is CASSFNRGDQETQYF. The CDR3 region has the DNA TGCGCCAGCAGCTTTAACAGGGGAGACCAAGAGACCCAGTACTTC.

The chain has TRBV7-2 and TRBJ2-3; no reliable D call. Germline CDR1 and CDR2: SGHTA and FQGNSA. V was trimmed by 7 bases and J by 6 bases, leaving 11 bases between them. The CDR3 sequence is 12 residues long. In DNA form, the CDR3 reads TGTGCCAGCACCCCACCCGGGGATACGCAGTATTTT. The encoded protein is CASTPPGDTQYF.

The rearrangement joins TRBV2 to TRBJ2-3; 7 nucleotides line up with TRBD2. This CDR3 spans 13 amino acids. Germline loops: CDR1 SNHLY, CDR2 FYNNEI. Germline trimming cut 9 bases from V and 1 base from J; bases unmatched to any gene: 4. CDR3 nucleotides: TGTGCCAGTACTAGCGTCCGCACAGATACGCAGTATTTT. Its translation is CASTSVRTDTQYF.

The rearrangement links TRBV4-1 to TRBJ2-3; 9 bases align to TRBD1. The CDR3 extends over 17 amino acids. Germline loops: CDR1 MGHRA, CDR2 YSYEKL. V gave up 3 bases and J gave up 6 bases; unmatched junction bases: 13. CDR3 in DNA: TGCGCCAGCAGCCAGACCTCCCACAGGGGGCGCGGGGATACGCAGTATTTT. Protein sequence: CASSQTSHRGRGDTQYF.

This chain joins TRBV12-5 and TRBJ1-4; a possible D gene is TRBD1 (6 bases). There are 15 residues in the CDR3. Trimming took 1 base from V and 5 from J, leaving 11 bases between them. Germline CDR1 LGHNT, CDR2 FRNRAP. The CDR3 nucleotides are TGTGCTAGTGGTTTGGCGGGGGGGGCGAATGAAAAACTGTTTTTT. Translation gives CASGLAGGANEKLFF.

The chain joins TRBV27 to TRBJ2-1, with TRBD2 identical over 9 bases. CDR1 and CDR2 from the germline V gene are MNHEY and SMNVEV (reference sequence). The CDR3 is 17 amino acids. Trimming removed 5 bases from V and 2 bases from J; junction bases left unmatched: 10. CDR3 DNA: TGTGCCAGCAGTCCACCGACTAGCGGAATTACCTACAATGAGCAGTTCTTC. Protein: CASSPPTSGITYNEQFF.

The chain uses TRBV2 and TRBJ1-2; a weak D match, TRBD1 (5 bases). The germline CDR1 and CDR2 sequences are SNHLY and FYNNEI. This CDR3 is 12 amino acids long. The germline V and J ends were trimmed by 3 bases and 4 bases, with 6 bases remaining between them. CDR3 residues: CASSDDSYGYTF. The CDR3 DNA sequence: TGTGCCAGCAGTGATGACAGCTATGGCTACACCTTC. Combining the CDR3 with reference TRBV2 and TRBJ1-2 gives the whole variable domain EPEVTQTPSHQVTQMGQEVILRCVPISNHLYFYWYRQILGQKVEFLVSFYNNEISEKSEIFDDQFSVERPDGSNFTLKIRSTKLEDSAMYFCASSDDSYGYTFGSGTRLTVV.

This sequence joins TRBV5-1 and TRBJ2-1; D not resolved. V was clipped by 4 bases and J by 1 base, with 12 bases between them. The CDR3 length is 15 residues. Per the germline V gene, CDR1 is SGHRS and CDR2 is YFSETQ. CDR3 nucleotide sequence: TGCGCCAGCAGCCCCCTACTTTCTTCCTACAATGAGCAGTTCTTC. This codes for CASSPLLSSYNEQFF.

Note on this clone: Other DNA sequences in this specimen translate into the identical CDR3. This sequence joins TRBV4-2 and TRBJ1-1, with 7 bases identical to TRBD1. The junction had 2 bases not matched to a gene; V was cut back by 4 bases and J by 6 bases. The length of the CDR3 is 12 residues. Germline V CDR1 and CDR2: LGHNA, YNFKEQ. The CDR3 DNA reads as TGTGCCAGCAGCCCGGGGACAGCTGAAGCTTTCTTT. Its protein is CASSPGTAEAFF.

The chain combines TRBV7-2 with TRBJ2-7; 11 bases are a match to TRBD2. V trimming: 0 bases; J trimming: 2 bases; junction bases outside the gene matches: 3. The V gene's germline CDR1 is SGHTA and CDR2 FQGNSA. The CDR3 consists of 16 residues. As DNA, the CDR3 is TGTGCCAGCAGCTTAGCGGGACTAGCGGAGGCCTACGAGCAGTACTTC. Amino acid sequence: CASSLAGLAEAYEQYF.

This rearrangement joins TRBV9 to TRBJ1-5, with 9 bases that match TRBD1. CDR1 and CDR2 (germline): SGDLS, YYNGEE. V lost 3 bases and J lost 4; bases outside the gene matches: 2. This CDR3 contains 14 residues. The DNA of the CDR3 is TGTGCCAGCAGCGCGGACAGGGGAAATCAGCCCCAGCATTTT. It specifies CASSADRGNQPQHF.

This sequence joins TRBV7-9 and TRBJ2-7; D might be TRBD2 (5 bases). V lost 3 bases, J lost 1 base, and 10 bases lay in between. Germline assignment: CDR1 SEHNR and CDR2 FQNEAQ (reference sequence). This CDR3 is 14 amino acids long. Written as DNA, the CDR3 is TGTGCCAGCAGCTTCGGGGTAAGGTCCTACGAGCAGTACTTC. Amino acids: CASSFGVRSYEQYF.

The DNA for the CDR3 is TGTGCCAGCTCGCTGACTAGCGGTCCCTACGAGCAGTACTTC. Amino acid sequence: CASSLTSGPYEQYF. The chain is built from TRBV18 and TRBJ2-7; TRBD2 matches 9 bases. Per germline, CDR1 KGHSH and CDR2 LQKENI. Trimming cost V 6 bases and J 2 bases; bases outside gene matches: 5. The CDR3 sequence is 14 residues long.

The V gene is TRBV7-2, the J gene TRBJ1-6, with D possibly matching TRBD1 (6 bases). The V end was cut by 5 bases, the J end by 9 bases, with 14 bases between. Germline lookup yields CDR1 SGHTA and CDR2 FQGNSA. The CDR3 sequence is 14 residues long. This CDR3 is CASSAARGGSPLHF. The CDR3 DNA follows: TGTGCCAGCAGCGCTGCACGAGGGGGTTCACCCCTCCACTTT.

The rearrangement uses TRBV4-1 and TRBJ2-7, with 8 bases identical to TRBD1. This CDR3 is built from 16 residues. The V segment lost 0 bases and the J segment 3 bases; nucleotides outside the gene matches: 7. Germline CDR1 is MGHRA and CDR2 is YSYEKL. The CDR3 sequence: CASSQEPGTGYYEQYV. The CDR3 coding sequence is TGCGCCAGCAGCCAAGAACCCGGGACAGGATACTACGAGCAGTACGTC.

The chain employs TRBV28 and TRBJ1-3; D is unclear. Per the germline V gene, CDR1 is MDHEN and CDR2 is SYDVKM. The V end was cut by 4 bases, the J end by 0 bases, with 10 bases between. The CDR3 extends over 15 amino acids. CDR3 in amino acids: CASSSGLNSGNTIYF. The CDR3, as DNA: TGTGCCAGCAGTTCTGGACTGAACTCTGGAAACACCATATATTTT.

This clone was seen only a few times. This chain uses TRBV19 with TRBJ1-1, with D possibly being TRBD1 (6 bases). Germline V lookup: CDR1 LNHDA, CDR2 SQIVND (reference sequence). This CDR3 is 14 amino acids long. V was cut by 4 bases and J by 2 bases, with 11 bases left in between. DNA of the CDR3: TGTGCCAGTAGTAGCCGGGACACCAACACTGAAGCTTTCTTT. It encodes CASSSRDTNTEAFF.